The 8 T cell receptor beta chains reported below all come from one sample, sequenced in a study of T cell repertoires in cytomegalovirus infection. TCRdb called the reads again in MiXCR, with one record for every CDR3 protein. The sample has about 830,000 distinct CDR3 sequences, approximately 30% seen once; the top ten hold roughly 12%. These receptors' antigens are unknown. Material: cultured CD8+ T cells from PBMCs, obtained from culture after CMV antigen stimulation. These receptors were collected from a human donor in good health (CMV status not recorded). Some clones in this sample may be carry-over from other donors' samples.

This clonotype occurred many times. The V gene is TRBV7-9, the J gene TRBJ2-7; TRBD2 is a possible D gene (6 bases). The germline CDR1 and CDR2 sequences are SEHNR and FQNEAQ (reference sequence). The CDR3 is made up of 11 amino acids. Deletions cut 5 bases from V and 7 bases from J, with 9 bases between. As DNA, the CDR3 is TGTGCCAGCAGCAACCGGGGGGAGCAGTACTTC. Amino acid sequence: CASSNRGEQYF.

The chain carries TRBV9 and TRBJ2-2, with 9 bases identical to TRBD2. The germline CDR1 and CDR2 sequences are SGDLS and YYNGEE. The CDR3 is 19 residues long. V dropped 0 bases and J dropped 4; count of bases not matched to a gene: 13. DNA for the CDR3: TGTGCCAGCAGCGTAGCCCCAGCGGGGGGTGTGATAAGCACCGGGGAGCTGTTTTTT. It yields the protein CASSVAPAGGVISTGELFF.

The chain combines TRBV5-1 with TRBJ1-1; D gene uncertain. The germline V gene encodes CDR1 SGHRS and CDR2 YFSETQ. Between the trimmed V and J ends, which lost 3 bases and 0 bases, there was a span of 12 bases. The CDR3 is made up of 15 amino acids. The CDR3 loop is CASSSGRVVNTEAFF. In DNA form, the CDR3 reads TGCGCCAGCAGCTCCGGTAGGGTAGTGAACACTGAAGCTTTCTTT.

The table lists this clonotype with many counts. This sequence joins TRBV20-1 and TRBJ1-6; TRBD1 aligns across 8 bases. The V segment lost 0 bases and the J segment 9 bases; nucleotides outside the gene matches: 13. Germline CDR1 reads DFQATT; CDR2 reads SNEGSKA (reference sequence). The CDR3 length is 17 residues. The CDR3: CSARDRGRGRLSSPLHF. DNA of the CDR3: TGCAGTGCTAGAGATCGGGGCAGGGGGCGTCTCAGTTCACCCCTCCACTTT.

This clonotype turned up a few times. The V gene is TRBV12-3 or TRBV12-4, the J gene TRBJ2-1; D is unclear. This CDR3 has 14 amino acids. Between the trimmed V and J ends, which lost 4 bases and 4 bases, there was a span of 11 bases. The CDR3 DNA reads TGTGCCAGCAGTTCAAGGGCCGGTTACAATGAGCAGTTCTTC. Its protein product is CASSSRAGYNEQFF.

The V and J genes are TRBV19 and TRBJ1-1, with D uncertain. V lost 2 bases and J 0 bases, leaving 10 bases between the germline ends. CDR1 and CDR2 (germline): LNHDA, SQIVND (reference sequence). The CDR3 covers 15 residues. The CDR3 loop reads CASSINRRVNTEAFF. The CDR3, as DNA: TGTGCCAGTAGTATAAACCGACGGGTGAACACTGAAGCTTTCTTT.

This clonotype was picked up a small number of times. The rearrangement links TRBV6-5 to TRBJ2-1, with TRBD2 as a possible D gene (5 bases). The V and J ends lost 0 bases and 7 bases respectively, with 19 bases between them. Germline assignment: CDR1 MNHEY and CDR2 SVGAGI. CDR3 length: 17 amino acids. The CDR3 nucleotides read TGTGCCAGCAGTTACTCGAGAGGGAGCTGGCTAATTAATGAGCAGTTCTTC. Protein sequence: CASSYSRGSWLINEQFF.

This clonotype was seen ten or more times. The chain joins TRBV7-2 to TRBJ1-5; D is uncertain. The germline V gene has CDR1 SGHTA and CDR2 FQGNSA. V lost 6 bases to trimming and J lost 0 bases, with 15 bases between them. This CDR3 region has 16 residues. The CDR3: CASRPEALDSNQPQHF. The CDR3 nucleotides are TGTGCCAGCAGACCGGAGGCACTAGATAGCAATCAGCCCCAGCATTTT. Together with reference TRBV7-2 and TRBJ1-5, the CDR3 gives the full variable domain: GAGVSQSPSNKVTEKGKDVELRCDPISGHTALYWYRQSLGQGLEFLIYFQGNSAPDKSGLPSDRFSAERTGGSVSTLTIQRTQQEDSAVYLCASRPEALDSNQPQHFGDGTRLSIL.